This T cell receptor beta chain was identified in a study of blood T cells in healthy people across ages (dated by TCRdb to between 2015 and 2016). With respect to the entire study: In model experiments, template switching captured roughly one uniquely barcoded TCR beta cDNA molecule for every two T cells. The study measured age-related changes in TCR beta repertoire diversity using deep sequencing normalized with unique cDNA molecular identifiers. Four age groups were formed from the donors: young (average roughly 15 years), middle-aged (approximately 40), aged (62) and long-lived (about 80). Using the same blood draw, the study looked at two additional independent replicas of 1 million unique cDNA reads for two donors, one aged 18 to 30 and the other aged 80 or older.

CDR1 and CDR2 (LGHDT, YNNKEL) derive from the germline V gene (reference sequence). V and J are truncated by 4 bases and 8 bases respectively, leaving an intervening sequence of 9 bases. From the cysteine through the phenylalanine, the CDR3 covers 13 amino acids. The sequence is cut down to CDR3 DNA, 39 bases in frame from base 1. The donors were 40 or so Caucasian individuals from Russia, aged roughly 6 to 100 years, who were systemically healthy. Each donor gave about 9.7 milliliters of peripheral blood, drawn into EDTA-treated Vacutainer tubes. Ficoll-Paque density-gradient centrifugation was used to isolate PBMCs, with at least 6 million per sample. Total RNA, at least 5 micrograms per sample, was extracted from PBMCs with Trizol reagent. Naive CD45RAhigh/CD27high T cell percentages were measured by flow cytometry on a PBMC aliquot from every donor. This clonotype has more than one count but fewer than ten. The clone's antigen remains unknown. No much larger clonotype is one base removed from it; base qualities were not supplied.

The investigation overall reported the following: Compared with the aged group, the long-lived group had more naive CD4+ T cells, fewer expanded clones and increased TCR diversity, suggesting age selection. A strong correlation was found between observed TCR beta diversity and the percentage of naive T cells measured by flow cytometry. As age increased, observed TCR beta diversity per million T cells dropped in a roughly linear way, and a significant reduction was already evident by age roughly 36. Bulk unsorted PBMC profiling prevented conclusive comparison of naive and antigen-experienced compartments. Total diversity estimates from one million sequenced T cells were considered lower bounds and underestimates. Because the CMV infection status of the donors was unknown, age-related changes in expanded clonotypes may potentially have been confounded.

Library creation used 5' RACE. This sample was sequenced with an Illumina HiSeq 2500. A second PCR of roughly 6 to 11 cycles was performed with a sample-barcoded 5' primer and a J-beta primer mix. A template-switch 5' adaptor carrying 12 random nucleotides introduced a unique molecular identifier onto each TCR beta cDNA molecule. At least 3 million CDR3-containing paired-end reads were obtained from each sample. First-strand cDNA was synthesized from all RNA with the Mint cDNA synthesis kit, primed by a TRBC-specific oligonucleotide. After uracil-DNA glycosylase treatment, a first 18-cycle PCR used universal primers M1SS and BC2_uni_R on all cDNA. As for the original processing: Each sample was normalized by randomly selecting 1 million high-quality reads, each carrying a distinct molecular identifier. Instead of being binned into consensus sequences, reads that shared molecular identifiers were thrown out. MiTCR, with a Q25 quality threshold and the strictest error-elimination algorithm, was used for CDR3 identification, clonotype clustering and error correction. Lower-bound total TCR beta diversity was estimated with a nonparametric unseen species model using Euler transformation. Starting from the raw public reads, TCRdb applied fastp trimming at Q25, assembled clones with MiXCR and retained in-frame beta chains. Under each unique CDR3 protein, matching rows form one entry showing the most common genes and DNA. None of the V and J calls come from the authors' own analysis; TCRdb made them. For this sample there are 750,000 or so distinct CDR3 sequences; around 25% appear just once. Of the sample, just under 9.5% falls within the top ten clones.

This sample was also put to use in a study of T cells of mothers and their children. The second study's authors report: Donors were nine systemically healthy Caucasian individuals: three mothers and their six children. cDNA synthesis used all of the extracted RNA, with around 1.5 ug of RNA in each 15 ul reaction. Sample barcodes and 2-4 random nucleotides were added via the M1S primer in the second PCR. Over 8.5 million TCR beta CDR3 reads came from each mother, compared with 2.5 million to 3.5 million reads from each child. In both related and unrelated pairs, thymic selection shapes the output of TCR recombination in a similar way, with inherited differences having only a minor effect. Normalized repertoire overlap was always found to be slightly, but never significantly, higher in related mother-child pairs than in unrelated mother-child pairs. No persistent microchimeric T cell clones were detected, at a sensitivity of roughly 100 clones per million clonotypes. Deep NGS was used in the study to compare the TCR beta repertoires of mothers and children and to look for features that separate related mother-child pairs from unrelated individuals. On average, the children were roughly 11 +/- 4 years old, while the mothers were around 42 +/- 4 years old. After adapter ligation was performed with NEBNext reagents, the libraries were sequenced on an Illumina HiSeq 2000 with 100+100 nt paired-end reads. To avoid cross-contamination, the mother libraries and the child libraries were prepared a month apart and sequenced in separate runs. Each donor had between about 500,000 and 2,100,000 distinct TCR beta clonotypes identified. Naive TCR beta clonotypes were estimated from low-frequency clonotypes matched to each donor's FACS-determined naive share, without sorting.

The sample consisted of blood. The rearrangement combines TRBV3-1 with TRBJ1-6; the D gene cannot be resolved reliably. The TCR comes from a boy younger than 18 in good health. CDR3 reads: CASSPRTDSPLHF. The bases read TGTGCCAGCAGCCCGAGGACGGATTCACCCCTCCACTTT.